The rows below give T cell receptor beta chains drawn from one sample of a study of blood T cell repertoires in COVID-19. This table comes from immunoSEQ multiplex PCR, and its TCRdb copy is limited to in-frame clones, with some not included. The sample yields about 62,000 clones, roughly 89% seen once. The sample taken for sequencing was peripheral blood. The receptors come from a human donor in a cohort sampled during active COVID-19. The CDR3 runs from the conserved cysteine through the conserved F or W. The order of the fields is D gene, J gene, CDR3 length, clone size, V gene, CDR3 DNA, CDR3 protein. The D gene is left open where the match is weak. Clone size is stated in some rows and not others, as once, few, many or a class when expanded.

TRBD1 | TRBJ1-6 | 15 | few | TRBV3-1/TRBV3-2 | TGTGCCAGCAGCCCGTCGGGACAGGTTAATTCACCCCTCCACTTT | CASSPSGQVNSPLHF
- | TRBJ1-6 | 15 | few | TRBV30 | TGTGCCTGGAGTTCATCTTCGACGAGGAGGTCACCCCTCCACTTT | CAWSSSSTRRSPLHF
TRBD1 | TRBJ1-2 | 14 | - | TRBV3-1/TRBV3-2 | TGTGCCAGCAGCCACGGACAGGGCGGGGAGGGCTACACCTTC | CASSHGQGGEGYTF
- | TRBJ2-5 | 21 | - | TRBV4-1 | TGCGCCAGCAGCCAAGAACGTTTAAGGTACCTAGGGTTGACAGCGAAAGAGACCCAGTACTTC | CASSQERLRYLGLTAKETQYF
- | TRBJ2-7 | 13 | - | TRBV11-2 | TGTGCCAGCAGCTTAGGGGGGCGGTACGAGCAGTACTTC | CASSLGGRYEQYF
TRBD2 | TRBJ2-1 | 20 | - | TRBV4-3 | TGCGCCAGCAGCCAAGAGGGGGGACTAGCGGGAGGGCCGTCCTACAATGAGCAGTTCTTC | CASSQEGGLAGGPSYNEQFF
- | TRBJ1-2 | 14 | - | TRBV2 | TGTGCCAGCGAACAGGGCTTAGCTAACTATGGCTACACCTTC | CASEQGLANYGYTF
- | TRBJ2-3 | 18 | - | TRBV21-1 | TGTGCCAGCAGCAAAGTAGGCTCAGCGGGAGGGCCTTCAGATACGCAGTATTTT | CASSKVGSAGGPSDTQYF
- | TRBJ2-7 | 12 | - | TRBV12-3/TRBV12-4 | TGTGCCAGCAGTCGACTCCCCTACGAGCAGTACTTC | CASSRLPYEQYF
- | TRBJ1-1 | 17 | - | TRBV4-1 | TGCGCCAGCAGCCAAGGGCCGGGGGGGGAGAGAAGCACTGAAGCTTTCTTT | CASSQGPGGERSTEAFF
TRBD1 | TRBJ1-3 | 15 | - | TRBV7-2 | TGTGCCAGCAGCTTTAGCAGGGGGTCTGGAAACACCATATATTTT | CASSFSRGSGNTIYF
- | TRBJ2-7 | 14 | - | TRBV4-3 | TGCGCCAGCAGCCATGGGCAGGGTTCCTACGAGCAGTACTTC | CASSHGQGSYEQYF
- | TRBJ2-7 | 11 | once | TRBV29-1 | TGCAGCGTTCCAGGGCCCTACGAGCAGTACTTC | CSVPGPYEQYF
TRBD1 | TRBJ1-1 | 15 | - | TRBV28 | TGTGCCAGCAGTTCTTCCGGGACAGGGCTCACTGAAGCTTTCTTT | CASSSSGTGLTEAFF
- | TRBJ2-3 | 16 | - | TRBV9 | TGTGCCAGCAGCGTAGCCCCGGGGAGGCCGGCAGATACGCAGTATTTT | CASSVAPGRPADTQYF